This TCR beta chain was identified during a study of T cell clones after liver transplantation. Study-wide context: Pre-transplant mixed lymphocyte reactions yielded third-party-reactive TCRbeta sequences as comparators for graft-donor-reactive sequences.

Trimming at V came to 6 bases and at J to 1 base, leaving 3 bases not matched to a gene. CDR1 MNHEY and CDR2 SVGAGI come from the germline V gene. The CDR3 is made up of 14 amino acids. Some clones are missing from TCRdb's copy, which holds only in-frame ones; the method was immunoSEQ multiplex PCR. The sample records 55,000 to 75,000 clones, about 71% being singletons. The sample in question was CD4+ T cells from blood, obtained at the approximately 16-month timepoint. This chain joins TRBV6-5 and TRBJ1-5, with 7 bases matching TRBD1. The sequence was collected from a human patient who received a liver transplant. Some T cells could come from the graft donor. The CDR3 loop reads CASRPGGSNQPQHF. Here the CDR3 DNA reads TGTGCCAGCAGGCCAGGGGGAAGCAATCAGCCCCAGCATTTT.